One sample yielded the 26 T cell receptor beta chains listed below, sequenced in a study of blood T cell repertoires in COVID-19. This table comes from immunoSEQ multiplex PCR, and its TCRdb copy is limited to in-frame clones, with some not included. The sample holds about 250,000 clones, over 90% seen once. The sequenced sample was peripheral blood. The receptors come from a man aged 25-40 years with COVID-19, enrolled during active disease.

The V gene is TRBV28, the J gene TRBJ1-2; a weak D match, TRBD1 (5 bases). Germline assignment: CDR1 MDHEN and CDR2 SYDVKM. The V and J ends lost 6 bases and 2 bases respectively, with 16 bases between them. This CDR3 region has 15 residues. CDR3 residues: CASSPIGRANYGYTF. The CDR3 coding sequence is TGTGCCAGCAGCCCGATCGGCAGGGCGAACTATGGCTACACCTTC.

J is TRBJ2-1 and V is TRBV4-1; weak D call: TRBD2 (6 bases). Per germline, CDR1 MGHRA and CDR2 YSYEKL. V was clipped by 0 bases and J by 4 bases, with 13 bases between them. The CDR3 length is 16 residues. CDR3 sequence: CASSQDLADLYNEQFF. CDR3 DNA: TGCGCCAGCAGCCAAGATTTAGCGGACCTATACAATGAGCAGTTCTTC.

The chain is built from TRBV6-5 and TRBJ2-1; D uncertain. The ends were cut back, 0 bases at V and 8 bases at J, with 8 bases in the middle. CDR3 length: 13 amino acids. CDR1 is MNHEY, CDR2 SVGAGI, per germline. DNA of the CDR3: TGTGCCAGCAGTTACTCCAGGCAGCATGAGCAGTTCTTC. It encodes CASSYSRQHEQFF.

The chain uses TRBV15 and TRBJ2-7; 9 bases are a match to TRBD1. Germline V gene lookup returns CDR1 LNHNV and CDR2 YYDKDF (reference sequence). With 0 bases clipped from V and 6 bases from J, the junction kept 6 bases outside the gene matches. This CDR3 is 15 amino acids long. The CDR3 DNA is TGTGCCACCAGCAGAGAGCCGGGACAGGGTACCGAGCAGTACTTC. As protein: CATSREPGQGTEQYF.

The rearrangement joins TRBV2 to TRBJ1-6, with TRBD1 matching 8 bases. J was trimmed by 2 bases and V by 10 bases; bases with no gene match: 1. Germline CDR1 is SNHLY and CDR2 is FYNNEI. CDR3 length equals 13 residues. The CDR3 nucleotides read TGTGCCATGGGACAGGCCTATAATTCACCCCTCCACTTT. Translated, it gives CAMGQAYNSPLHF.

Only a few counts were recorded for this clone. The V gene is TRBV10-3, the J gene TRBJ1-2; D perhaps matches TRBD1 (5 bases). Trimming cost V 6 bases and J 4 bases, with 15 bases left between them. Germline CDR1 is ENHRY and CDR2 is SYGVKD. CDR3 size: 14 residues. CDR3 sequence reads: CAIRAPDIFYGYTF. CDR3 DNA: TGTGCCATCAGGGCACCGGACATTTTCTATGGCTACACCTTC.

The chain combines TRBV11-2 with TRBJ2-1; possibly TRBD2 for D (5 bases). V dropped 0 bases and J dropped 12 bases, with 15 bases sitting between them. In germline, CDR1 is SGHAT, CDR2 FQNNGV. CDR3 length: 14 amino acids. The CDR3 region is CASSLEVLGTRQFF. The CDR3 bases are TGTGCCAGCAGCTTAGAAGTCCTGGGAACTAGGCAGTTCTTC.

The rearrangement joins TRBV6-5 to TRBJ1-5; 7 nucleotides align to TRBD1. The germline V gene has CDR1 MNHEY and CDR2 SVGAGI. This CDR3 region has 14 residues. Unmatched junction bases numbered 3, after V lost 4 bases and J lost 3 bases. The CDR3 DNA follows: TGTGCCAGCAGTTCCGGACAGGTCAATCAGCCCCAGCATTTT. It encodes CASSSGQVNQPQHF.

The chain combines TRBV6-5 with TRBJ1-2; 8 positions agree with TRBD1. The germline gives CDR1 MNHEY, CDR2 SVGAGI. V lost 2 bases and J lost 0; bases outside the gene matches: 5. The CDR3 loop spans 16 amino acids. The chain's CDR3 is CASSYNKDRANYGYTF. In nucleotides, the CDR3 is TGTGCCAGCAGTTACAACAAGGACAGGGCTAACTATGGCTACACCTTC.

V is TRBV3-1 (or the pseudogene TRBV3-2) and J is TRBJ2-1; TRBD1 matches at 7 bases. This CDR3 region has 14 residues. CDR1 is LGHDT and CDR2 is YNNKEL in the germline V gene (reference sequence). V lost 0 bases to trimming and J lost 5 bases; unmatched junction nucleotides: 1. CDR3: CASSQETGNNEQFF. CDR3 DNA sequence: TGTGCCAGCAGCCAAGAGACAGGGAACAATGAGCAGTTCTTC.

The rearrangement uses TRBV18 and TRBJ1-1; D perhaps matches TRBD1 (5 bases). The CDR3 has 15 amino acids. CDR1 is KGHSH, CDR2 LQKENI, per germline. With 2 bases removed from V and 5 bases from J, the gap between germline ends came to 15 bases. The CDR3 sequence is CASSPAAGRGTEAFF. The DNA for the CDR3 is TGTGCCAGCTCACCAGCGGCAGGGAGGGGAACTGAAGCTTTCTTT.

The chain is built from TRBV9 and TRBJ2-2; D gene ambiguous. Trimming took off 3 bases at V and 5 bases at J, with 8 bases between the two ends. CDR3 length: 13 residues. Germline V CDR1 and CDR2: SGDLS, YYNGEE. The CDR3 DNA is TGTGCCAGCAGCGCTATACTGACCGGGGAGCTGTTTTTT. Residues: CASSAILTGELFF.

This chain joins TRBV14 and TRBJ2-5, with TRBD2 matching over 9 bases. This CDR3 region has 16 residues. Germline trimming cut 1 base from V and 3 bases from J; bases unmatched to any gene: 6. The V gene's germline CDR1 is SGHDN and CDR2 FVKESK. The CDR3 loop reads CASSQVFLAGKETQYF. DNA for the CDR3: TGTGCCAGCAGCCAAGTCTTTCTAGCGGGAAAAGAGACCCAGTACTTC.

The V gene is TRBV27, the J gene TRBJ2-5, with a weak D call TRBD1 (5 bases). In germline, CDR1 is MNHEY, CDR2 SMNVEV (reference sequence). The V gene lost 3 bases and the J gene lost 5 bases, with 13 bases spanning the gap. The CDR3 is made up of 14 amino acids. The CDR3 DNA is TGTGCCAGCAGTTTTGTGGGGCGGCTCGAGACCCAGTACTTC. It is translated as CASSFVGRLETQYF.

The DNA of the CDR3 is TGTGCCAGCAGTTACCGGAGATCTGGAAACACCATATATTTT. Encoded protein: CASSYRRSGNTIYF. The chain couples TRBV6-5 to TRBJ1-3; no firm D call. Germline V gene sequence: CDR1 MNHEY, CDR2 SVGAGI. The V and J ends lost 2 bases and 1 base respectively, with 6 bases between them. The CDR3 runs to 14 residues.

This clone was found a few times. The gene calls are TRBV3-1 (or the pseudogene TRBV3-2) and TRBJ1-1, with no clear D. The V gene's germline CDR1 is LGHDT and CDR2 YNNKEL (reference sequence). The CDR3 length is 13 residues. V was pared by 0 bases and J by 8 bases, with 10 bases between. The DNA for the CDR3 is TGTGCCAGCAGCCAAGATGGGCGGAGGGAAGCTTTCTTT. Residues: CASSQDGRREAFF.

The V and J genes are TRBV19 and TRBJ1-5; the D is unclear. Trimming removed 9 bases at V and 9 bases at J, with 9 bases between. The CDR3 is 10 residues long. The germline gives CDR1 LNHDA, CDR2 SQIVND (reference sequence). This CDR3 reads CASNLRPQHF. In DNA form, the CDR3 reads TGTGCCAGCAACTTGAGGCCCCAGCATTTT.

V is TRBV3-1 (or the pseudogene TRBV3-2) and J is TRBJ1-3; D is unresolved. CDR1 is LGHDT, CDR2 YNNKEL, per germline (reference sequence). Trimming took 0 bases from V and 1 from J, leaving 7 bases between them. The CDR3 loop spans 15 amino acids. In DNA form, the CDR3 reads TGTGCCAGCAGCCAAGAGGGAGTATCTGGAAACACCATATATTTT. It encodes CASSQEGVSGNTIYF.

The CDR3 DNA follows: TGTGCCAGCAGTAACCATAGCCCCACGTGGGAGACCCAGTACTTC. As protein: CASSNHSPTWETQYF. This chain joins TRBV2 and TRBJ2-5, with no clear D. The CDR3 extends over 15 amino acids. V lost 5 bases, J lost 5 bases, and 18 bases lay in between. The germline V gene has CDR1 SNHLY and CDR2 FYNNEI.

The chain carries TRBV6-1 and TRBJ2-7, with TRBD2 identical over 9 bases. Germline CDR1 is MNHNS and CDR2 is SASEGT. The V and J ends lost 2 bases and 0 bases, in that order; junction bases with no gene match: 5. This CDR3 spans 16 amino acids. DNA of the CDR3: TGTGCCAGCAGTGAACTGGGCGGGGGGGCCTCCTACGAGCAGTACTTC. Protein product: CASSELGGGASYEQYF.

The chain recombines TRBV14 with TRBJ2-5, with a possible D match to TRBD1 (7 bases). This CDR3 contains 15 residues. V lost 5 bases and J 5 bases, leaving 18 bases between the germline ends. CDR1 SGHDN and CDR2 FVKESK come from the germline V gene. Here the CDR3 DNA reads TGTGCCAGCAGCTCCTGGGACAGCCGGGGGGAGACCCAGTACTTC. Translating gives CASSSWDSRGETQYF. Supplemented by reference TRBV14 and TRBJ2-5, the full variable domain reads EAGVTQFPSHSVIEKGQTVTLRCDPISGHDNLYWYRRVMGKEIKFLLHFVKESKQDESGMPNNRFLAERTGGTYSTLKVQPAELEDSGVYFCASSSWDSRGETQYFGPGTRLLVL.

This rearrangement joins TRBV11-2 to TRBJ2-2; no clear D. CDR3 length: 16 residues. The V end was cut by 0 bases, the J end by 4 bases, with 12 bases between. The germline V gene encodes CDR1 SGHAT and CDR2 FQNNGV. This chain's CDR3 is CASSLDQYSPTGELFF. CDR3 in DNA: TGTGCCAGCAGCTTAGATCAGTACAGTCCCACCGGGGAGCTGTTTTTT.

The CDR3: CASTWGGGKPNSPLHF. CDR3 nucleotides: TGTGCCAGCACTTGGGGTGGGGGGAAACCTAATTCACCCCTCCACTTT. The chain couples TRBV5-6 to TRBJ1-6; tentatively, D is TRBD1 (5 bases). Trimming took 6 bases from V and 6 from J, leaving 19 bases between them. CDR3 size: 16 residues. Germline CDR1 and CDR2: SGHDT and YYEEEE.

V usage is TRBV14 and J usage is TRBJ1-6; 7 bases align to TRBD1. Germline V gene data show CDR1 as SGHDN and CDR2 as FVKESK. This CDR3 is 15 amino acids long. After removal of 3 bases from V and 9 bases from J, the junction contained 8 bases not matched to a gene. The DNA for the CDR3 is TGTGCCAGCAGCCAGAGGACAGGCCTGAGTTCACCCCTCCACTTT. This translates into CASSQRTGLSSPLHF.

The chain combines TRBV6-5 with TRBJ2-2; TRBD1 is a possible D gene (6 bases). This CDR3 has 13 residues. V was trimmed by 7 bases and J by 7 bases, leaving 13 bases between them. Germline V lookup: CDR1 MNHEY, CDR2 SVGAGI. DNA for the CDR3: TGTGCCAGCAAGATAGAGGGGGTCGGGGAGCTGTTTTTT. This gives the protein CASKIEGVGELFF.

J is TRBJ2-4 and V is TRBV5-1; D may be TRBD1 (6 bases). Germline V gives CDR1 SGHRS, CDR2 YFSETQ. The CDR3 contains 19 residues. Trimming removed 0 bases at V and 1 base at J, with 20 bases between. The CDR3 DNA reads TGCGCCAGCAGCTTGGGGGTCAGGGGCGCGTATCGGGCCAAAAACATTCAGTACTTC. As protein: CASSLGVRGAYRAKNIQYF.